Presented here are 10 T cell receptor beta chains from one specimen sequenced in a study of glioma-infiltrating T cells. Using RNA template, CDR3s of TCR alpha and beta were amplified with iRepertoire arm-PCR. TCRdb processed the multiplex PCR reads anew with MiXCR; each CDR3 protein has one entry. The sample yields around 150,000 distinct CDR3 sequences, roughly two fifths seen once. The sample comprised glioma tissue, nonneoplastic brain tissue, or PBMCs (not recorded which). These receptors were taken from a human donor with low-grade glioma or glioblastoma, undergoing nonglioma brain surgery, or in good health (not recorded which).

The table lists this clonotype with a few counts. V and J are TRBV12-3 or TRBV12-4 and TRBJ2-3; 9 bases are a match to TRBD2. The CDR3 covers 15 residues. V was pared by 6 bases and J by 3 bases, with 7 bases of the junction left unmatched. The CDR3 bases are TGTGCCAGCAGCCAGGGGACTAGCCCTACAGATACGCAGTATTTT. Translating gives CASSQGTSPTDTQYF.

The V and J genes are TRBV19 and TRBJ2-2; the D is unclear. The ends were cut back, 4 bases at V and 0 bases at J, with 3 bases in the middle. The CDR3 runs 13 residues. CDR1 is LNHDA, CDR2 SQIVND, per germline (reference sequence). CDR3 region: CASSKTNTGELFF. In DNA, the CDR3 is TGTGCCAGTAGTAAAACGAACACCGGGGAGCTGTTTTTT.

The CDR3 region has the DNA TGCGCCAGCAGCCAAGCCAACTCAGCTAACTATGGCTACACCTTC. Translated, it gives CASSQANSANYGYTF. The genes are TRBV4-1 and TRBJ1-2; the D is unclear. Trimming shortened V by 1 base and J by 0 bases, and 9 bases separated the two germline ends. The CDR3 covers 15 residues. Germline V gives CDR1 MGHRA, CDR2 YSYEKL.

V and J are TRBV19 and TRBJ2-3; tentatively, D is TRBD1 (6 bases). Trimming removed 4 bases from V and 2 bases from J, with 13 bases in between. The CDR3 loop spans 15 amino acids. Germline CDR1 LNHDA, CDR2 SQIVND (reference sequence). CDR3 bases: TGTGCCAGTAGTACAGGACAGTCCTTCACAGATACGCAGTATTTT. This codes for CASSTGQSFTDTQYF.

The chain links TRBV18 to TRBJ2-5; D gene unclear. From germline, CDR1 is KGHSH and CDR2 LQKENI. The CDR3 is 14 amino acids. V lost 2 bases and J lost 2, with 9 bases in between. Written as DNA, the CDR3 is TGTGCCAGCTCACCAAGGAACGGTCAAGAGACCCAGTACTTC. Protein product: CASSPRNGQETQYF.

In this sample, this clonotype turned up a few times. The chain links TRBV7-2 to TRBJ2-1, with D maybe TRBD2 (5 bases). V was clipped by 6 bases and J by 2 bases, with 11 bases between them. There are 14 residues in the CDR3. Germline CDR1 SGHTA, CDR2 FQGNSA. The CDR3 sequence is CASRSGRAYNEQFF. CDR3 DNA sequence: TGTGCCAGCAGAAGCGGAAGAGCCTACAATGAGCAGTTCTTC.

This clonotype was counted between two and nine times. CDR3 coding DNA: TGTGCCAGCCAGGGGGCCGTAAACTACAATGAGCAGTTCTTC. The encoded protein is CASQGAVNYNEQFF. The chain links TRBV6-2 or TRBV6-3 to TRBJ2-1; 8 bases fit TRBD1. V dropped 8 bases and J dropped 3; count of bases not matched to a gene: 6. The CDR3 length is 14 residues. Germline assignment: CDR1 MNHEY and CDR2 SVGEGT.

The CDR3 sequence: CASSPFDRGTEAFF. DNA for the CDR3: TGTGCCAGCTCACCATTCGACAGGGGGACTGAAGCTTTCTTT. The V and J genes are TRBV18 and TRBJ1-1, with TRBD1 matching over 9 bases. Germline V CDR1 and CDR2: KGHSH, LQKENI. CDR3 length: 14 residues. V was clipped by 2 bases and J by 5 bases; unmatched bases: 3.

V gene TRBV28 combines with J gene TRBJ2-2; D gene uncertain. Germline assignment: CDR1 MDHEN and CDR2 SYDVKM. Trimming took 5 bases from V and 7 from J, leaving 8 bases between them. The CDR3 extends over 12 amino acids. The CDR3 region is CASSPSIGELFF. The CDR3 coding sequence is TGTGCCAGCAGTCCAAGTATCGGGGAGCTGTTTTTT.

This clonotype was detected a few times. This sequence joins TRBV6-2 or TRBV6-3 and TRBJ2-2, with TRBD1 as a possible D gene (5 bases). The ends were cut back, 1 base at V and 9 bases at J, with 9 bases in the middle. Germline-derived CDR1 and CDR2 are MNHEY and SVGEGT. The CDR3 length is 13 residues. The CDR3 spells CASSYLGRRELFF. CDR3 nucleotide sequence: TGTGCCAGCAGTTACTTGGGGCGTAGGGAGCTGTTTTTT.